This paragraph reports one T cell receptor (beta chain). Its antigen remains unknown. In germline, CDR1 is SGHVS, CDR2 FNYEAQ. V was cut by 3 bases and J by 5 bases, with 17 bases left in between. The CDR3 runs 16 residues. This sample is part of a study of graft-versus-host responses after intestinal transplantation. Study in general: The transplants performed in recipients were multivisceral, liver-intestinal, or isolated intestinal. The recipients all started with anti-thymocyte globulin induction and then took tacrolimus and steroids for around three years.

The method was immunoSEQ multiplex PCR; TCRdb's version includes in-frame clones alone and lacks a portion of them. The sample lists 100,000 or so clones, approximately 92% seen once, with about 1% in the top ten. Study-level findings and limits: GvH clones detected in recipient marrow included some appearing first in ileum or blood. The highest levels of circulating GvH clones went along with early declines in HvG clones after transplant.

Here the sequenced sample was unstimulated CD8+ T cells sorted from spleen or lymph node cells, taken before transplant. The gene calls are TRBV7-6 and TRBJ2-1; no clear D gene. The receptor was derived from a human donor who was the organ donor for an intestinal transplant. CDR3 bases: TGTGCCAGCAGCTTTTTCCTGAGAAACCATCACAATGAGCAGTTCTTC. Residues: CASSFFLRNHHNEQFF.